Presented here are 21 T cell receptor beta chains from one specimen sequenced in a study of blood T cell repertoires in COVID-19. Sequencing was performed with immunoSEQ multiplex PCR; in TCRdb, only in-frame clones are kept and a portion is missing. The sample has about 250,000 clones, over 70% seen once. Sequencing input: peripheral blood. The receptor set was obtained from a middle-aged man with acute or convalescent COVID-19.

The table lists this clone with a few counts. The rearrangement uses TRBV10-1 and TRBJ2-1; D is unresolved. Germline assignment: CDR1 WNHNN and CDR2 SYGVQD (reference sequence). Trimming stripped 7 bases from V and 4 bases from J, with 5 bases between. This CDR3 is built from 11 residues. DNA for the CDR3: TGCGCCAGCACAGATTACAATGAGCAGTTCTTC. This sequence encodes CASTDYNEQFF.

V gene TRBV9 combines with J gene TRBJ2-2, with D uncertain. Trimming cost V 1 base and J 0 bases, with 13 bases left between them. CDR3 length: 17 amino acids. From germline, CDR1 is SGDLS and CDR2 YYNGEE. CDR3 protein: CASSVSIGQANTGELFF. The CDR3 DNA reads TGTGCCAGCAGCGTATCCATTGGTCAGGCGAACACCGGGGAGCTGTTTTTT.

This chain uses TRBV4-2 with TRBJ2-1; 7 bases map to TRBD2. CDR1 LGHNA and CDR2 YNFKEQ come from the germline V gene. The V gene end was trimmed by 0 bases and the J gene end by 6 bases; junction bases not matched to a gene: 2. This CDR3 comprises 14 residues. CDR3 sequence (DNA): TGTGCCAGCAGCCAAGAGGGGGGGGGCAATGAGCAGTTCTTC. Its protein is CASSQEGGGNEQFF.

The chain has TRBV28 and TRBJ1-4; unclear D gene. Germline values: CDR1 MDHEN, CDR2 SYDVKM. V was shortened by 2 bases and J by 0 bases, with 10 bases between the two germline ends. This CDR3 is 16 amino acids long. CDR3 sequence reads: CASSLEQPATNEKLFF. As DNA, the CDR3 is TGTGCCAGCAGTTTAGAACAGCCTGCAACTAATGAAAAACTGTTTTTT.

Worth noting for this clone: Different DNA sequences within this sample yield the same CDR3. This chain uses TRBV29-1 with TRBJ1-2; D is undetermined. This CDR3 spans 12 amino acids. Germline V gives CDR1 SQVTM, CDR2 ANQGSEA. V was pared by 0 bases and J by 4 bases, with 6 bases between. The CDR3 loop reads CSVEEGSYGYTF. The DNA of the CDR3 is TGCAGCGTTGAAGAGGGCTCCTATGGCTACACCTTC.

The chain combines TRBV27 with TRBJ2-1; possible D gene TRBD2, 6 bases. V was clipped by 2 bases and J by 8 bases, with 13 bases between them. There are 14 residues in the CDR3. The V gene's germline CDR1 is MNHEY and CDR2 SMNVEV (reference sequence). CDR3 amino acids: CASSLRRRDHEQFF. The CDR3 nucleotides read TGTGCCAGCAGTTTACGACGGAGGGACCATGAGCAGTTCTTC.

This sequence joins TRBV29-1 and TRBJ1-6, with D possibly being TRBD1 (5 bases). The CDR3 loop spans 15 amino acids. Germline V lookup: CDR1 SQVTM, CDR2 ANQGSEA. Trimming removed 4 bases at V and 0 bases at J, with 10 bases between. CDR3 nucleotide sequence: TGCAGCGTTGCAACCGACAGCTCCTATAATTCACCCCTCCACTTT. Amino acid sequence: CSVATDSSYNSPLHF.

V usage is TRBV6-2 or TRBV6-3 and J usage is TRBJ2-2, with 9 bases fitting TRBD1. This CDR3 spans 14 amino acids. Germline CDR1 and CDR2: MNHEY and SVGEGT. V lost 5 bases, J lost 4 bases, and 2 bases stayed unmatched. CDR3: CASSPGQGTGELFF. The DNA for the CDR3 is TGTGCCAGCAGTCCGGGACAGGGCACCGGGGAGCTGTTTTTT.

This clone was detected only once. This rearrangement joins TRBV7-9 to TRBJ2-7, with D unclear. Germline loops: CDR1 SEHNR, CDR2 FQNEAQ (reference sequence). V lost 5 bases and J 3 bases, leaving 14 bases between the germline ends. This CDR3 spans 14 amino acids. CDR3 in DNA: TGTGCCAGCAGCACCACCAGACTGGGCTACGAGCAGTACTTC. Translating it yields CASSTTRLGYEQYF.

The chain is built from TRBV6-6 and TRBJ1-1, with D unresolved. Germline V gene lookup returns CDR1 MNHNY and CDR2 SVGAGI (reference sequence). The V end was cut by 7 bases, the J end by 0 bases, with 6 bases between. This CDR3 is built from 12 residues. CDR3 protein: CASKIMNTEAFF. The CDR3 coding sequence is TGTGCCAGCAAAATTATGAACACTGAAGCTTTCTTT.

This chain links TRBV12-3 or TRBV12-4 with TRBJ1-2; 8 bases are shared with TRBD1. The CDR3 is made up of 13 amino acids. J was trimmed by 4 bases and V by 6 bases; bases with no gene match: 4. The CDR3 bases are TGTGCCAGCAGCCCCGGGACAGGCTATGGCTACACCTTC. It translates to CASSPGTGYGYTF.

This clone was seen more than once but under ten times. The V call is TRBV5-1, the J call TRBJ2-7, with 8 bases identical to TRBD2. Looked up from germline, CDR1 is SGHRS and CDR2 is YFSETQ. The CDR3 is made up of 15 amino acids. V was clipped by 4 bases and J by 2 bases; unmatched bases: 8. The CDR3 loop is CASSAMAGGAYEQYF. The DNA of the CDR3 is TGCGCCAGCAGCGCTATGGCGGGGGGTGCCTACGAGCAGTACTTC.

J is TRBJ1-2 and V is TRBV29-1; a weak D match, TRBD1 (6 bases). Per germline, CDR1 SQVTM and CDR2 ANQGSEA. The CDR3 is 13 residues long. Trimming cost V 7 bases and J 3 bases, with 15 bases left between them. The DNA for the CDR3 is TGCAGCGCCCCCCGGGGGGCCGACTATGGCTACACCTTC. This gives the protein CSAPRGADYGYTF.

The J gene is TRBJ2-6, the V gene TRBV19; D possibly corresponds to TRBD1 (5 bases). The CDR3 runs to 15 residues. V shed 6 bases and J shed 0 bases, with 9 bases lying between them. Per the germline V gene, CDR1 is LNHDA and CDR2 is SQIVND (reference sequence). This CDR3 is CASRDTLSGANVLTF. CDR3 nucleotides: TGTGCCAGTAGGGACACCCTCTCTGGGGCCAACGTCCTGACTTTC.

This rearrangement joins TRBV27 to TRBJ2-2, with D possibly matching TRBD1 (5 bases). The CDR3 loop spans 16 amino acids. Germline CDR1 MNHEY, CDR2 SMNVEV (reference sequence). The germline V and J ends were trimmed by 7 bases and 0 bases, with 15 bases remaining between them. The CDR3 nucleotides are TGTGCCAGCACCGCCAGGGTATTATCGAACACCGGGGAGCTGTTTTTT. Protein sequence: CASTARVLSNTGELFF.

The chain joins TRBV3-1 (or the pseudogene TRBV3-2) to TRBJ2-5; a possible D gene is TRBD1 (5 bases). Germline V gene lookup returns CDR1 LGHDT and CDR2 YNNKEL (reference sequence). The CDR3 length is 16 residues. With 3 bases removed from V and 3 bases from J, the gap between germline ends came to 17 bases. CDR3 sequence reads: CASSHNLYPTEETQYF. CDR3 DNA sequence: TGTGCCAGCAGCCATAATCTCTACCCGACAGAAGAGACCCAGTACTTC.

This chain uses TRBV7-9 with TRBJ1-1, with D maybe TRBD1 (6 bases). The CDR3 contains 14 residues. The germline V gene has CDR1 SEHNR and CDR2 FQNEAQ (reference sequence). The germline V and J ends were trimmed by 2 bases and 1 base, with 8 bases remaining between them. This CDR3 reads CASSLQGTNTEAFF. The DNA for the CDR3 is TGTGCCAGCAGCTTACAGGGGACGAACACTGAAGCTTTCTTT.

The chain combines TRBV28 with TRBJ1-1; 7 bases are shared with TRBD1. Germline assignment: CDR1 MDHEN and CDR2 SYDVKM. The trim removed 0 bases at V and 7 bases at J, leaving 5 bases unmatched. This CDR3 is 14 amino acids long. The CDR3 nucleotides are TGTGCCAGCAGTTTATGGCCCGGACAGGTTGAAGCTTTCTTT. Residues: CASSLWPGQVEAFF.

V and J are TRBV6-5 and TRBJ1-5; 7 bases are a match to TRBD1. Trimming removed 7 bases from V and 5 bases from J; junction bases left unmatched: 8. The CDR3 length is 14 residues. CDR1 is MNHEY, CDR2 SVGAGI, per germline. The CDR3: CASTEDRGHQPQHF. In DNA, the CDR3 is TGTGCCAGCACCGAAGATAGGGGGCATCAGCCCCAGCATTTT.

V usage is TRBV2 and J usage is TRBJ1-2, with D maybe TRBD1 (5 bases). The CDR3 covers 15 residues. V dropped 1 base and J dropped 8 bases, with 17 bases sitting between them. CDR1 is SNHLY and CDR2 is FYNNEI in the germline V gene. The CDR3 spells CASSEEGVGLKGYTF. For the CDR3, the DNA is TGTGCCAGCAGTGAAGAAGGGGTAGGGTTGAAAGGCTACACCTTC.

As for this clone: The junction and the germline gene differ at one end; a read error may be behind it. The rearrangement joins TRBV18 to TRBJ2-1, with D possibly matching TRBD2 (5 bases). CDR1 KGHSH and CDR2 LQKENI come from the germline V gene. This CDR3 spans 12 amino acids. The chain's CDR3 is CASSSDYHEQFF. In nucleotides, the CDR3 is TGTGCCAGCTCATCCGACTACCATGAGCAGTTCTTC.